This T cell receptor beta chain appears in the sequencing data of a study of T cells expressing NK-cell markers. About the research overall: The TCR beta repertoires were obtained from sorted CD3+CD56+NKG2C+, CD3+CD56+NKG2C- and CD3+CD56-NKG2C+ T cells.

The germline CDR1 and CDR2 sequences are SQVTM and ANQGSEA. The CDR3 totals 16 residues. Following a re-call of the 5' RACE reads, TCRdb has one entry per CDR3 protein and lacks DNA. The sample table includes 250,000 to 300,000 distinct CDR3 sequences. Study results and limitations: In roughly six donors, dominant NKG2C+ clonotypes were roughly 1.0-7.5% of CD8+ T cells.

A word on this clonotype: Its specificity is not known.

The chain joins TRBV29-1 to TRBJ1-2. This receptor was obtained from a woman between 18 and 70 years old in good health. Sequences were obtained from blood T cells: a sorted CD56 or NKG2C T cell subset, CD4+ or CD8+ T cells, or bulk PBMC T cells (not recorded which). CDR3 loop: CSVVGVVGRTNYGYTF.